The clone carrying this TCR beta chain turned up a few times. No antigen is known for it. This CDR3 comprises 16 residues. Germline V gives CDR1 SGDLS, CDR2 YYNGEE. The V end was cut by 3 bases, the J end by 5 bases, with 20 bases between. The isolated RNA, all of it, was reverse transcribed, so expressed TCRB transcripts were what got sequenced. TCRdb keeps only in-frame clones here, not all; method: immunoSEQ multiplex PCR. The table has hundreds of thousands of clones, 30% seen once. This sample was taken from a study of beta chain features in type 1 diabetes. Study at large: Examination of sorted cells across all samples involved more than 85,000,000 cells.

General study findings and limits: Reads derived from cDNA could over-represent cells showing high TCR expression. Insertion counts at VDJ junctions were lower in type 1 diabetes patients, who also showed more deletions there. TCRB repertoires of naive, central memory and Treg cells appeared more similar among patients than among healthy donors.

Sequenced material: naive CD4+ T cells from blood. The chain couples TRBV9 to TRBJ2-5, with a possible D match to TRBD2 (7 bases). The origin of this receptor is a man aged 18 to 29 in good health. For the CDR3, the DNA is TGTGCCAGCAGCGCCCATGGTAGGGGGGGCCCCGAGACCCAGTACTTC. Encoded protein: CASSAHGRGGPETQYF. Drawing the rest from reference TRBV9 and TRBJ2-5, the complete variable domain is DSGVTQTPKHLITATGQRVTLRCSPRSGDLSVYWYQQSLDQGLQFLIQYYNGEERAKGNILERFSAQQFPDLHSELNLSSLELGDSALYFCASSAHGRGGPETQYFGPGTRLLVL.